The 25 T cell receptor beta chains below were found in one sample sequenced in a study of human T cells and chemical hapten exposure. TCRdb fed the RACE reads into MiXCR, producing one record per CDR3 protein. Of tens of thousands of distinct CDR3 sequences in the sample, around 7% are singletons; the top ten hold 1% to 1.5%. Described time point: patch test 2, 6 weeks after DPC sensitization. The treatment was: therapeutic diphenylcyclopropenone sensitization with weekly scalp DPC. Material: whole blood, obtained in connection with sensitization to the hapten diphenylcyclopropenone (DPC). These TCRs come from a woman younger than 45 with alopecia areata. Some clones in this sample may be carry-over from other donors' samples.

Comments on this clonotype: A much larger clone sits a single nucleotide away, making a read error possible. V gene TRBV30 combines with J gene TRBJ1-2; D gene unclear. The CDR3 length is 13 residues. Germline V CDR1 and CDR2: GTSNPN, SVGIG (reference sequence). The CDR3 region has the DNA TGTGCCTGGAGTGTACCGGATAACTATGGCTACAACTTC. It is translated as CAWSVPDNYGYNF.

This clonotype was seen many times. The V call is TRBV30, the J call TRBJ1-1; perhaps TRBD1 as D (6 bases). With 5 bases removed from V and 4 bases from J, the gap between germline ends came to 8 bases. Germline V gene lookup returns CDR1 GTSNPN and CDR2 SVGIG (reference sequence). CDR3 length: 11 amino acids. The CDR3 loop is CAWARGTEAFF. The CDR3 coding sequence is TGTGCCTGGGCCAGGGGCACTGAAGCTTTCTTT.

In this sample, this clonotype turned up a few times. CDR3 in amino acids: CASSLVSISNEQFF. DNA of the CDR3: TGCGCCAGCAGCTTGGTGTCTATTAGCAATGAGCAGTTCTTC. V gene TRBV5-1 combines with J gene TRBJ2-1; no reliable D call. This CDR3 comprises 14 residues. The V gene lost 0 bases and the J gene lost 6 bases, with 10 bases spanning the gap. Germline loops: CDR1 SGHRS, CDR2 YFSETQ.

This clonotype was seen repeatedly, ten times or more. The chain employs TRBV2 and TRBJ2-3, with TRBD2 matching over 13 bases. CDR3 length: 15 residues. Germline-derived CDR1 and CDR2 are SNHLY and FYNNEI. Trimming at V came to 7 bases and at J to 7 bases, leaving 8 bases not matched to a gene. Here the CDR3 DNA reads TGTGCCAGCACCTCACTAGCGGGGGGGCCGAATACGCAGTATTTT. Its translation: CASTSLAGGPNTQYF. Full variable domain (rest looked up from reference TRBV2 and TRBJ2-3): EPEVTQTPSHQVTQMGQEVILRCVPISNHLYFYWYRQILGQKVEFLVSFYNNEISEKSEIFDDQFSVERPDGSNFTLKIRSTKLEDSAMYFCASTSLAGGPNTQYFGPGTRLTVL.

This clonotype has ten or more counts. The V and J genes are TRBV12-3 or TRBV12-4 and TRBJ2-1; 8 nucleotides agree with TRBD2. The V segment lost 4 bases and the J segment 7 bases; nucleotides outside the gene matches: 9. This CDR3 spans 15 amino acids. The CDR3 bases are TGTGCCAGCAGTTGGGACGGGGGGGCGCGAAATGAGCAGTTCTTC. It yields the protein CASSWDGGARNEQFF.

This clonotype was recorded at least ten times. The genes are TRBV20-1 and TRBJ2-5; 7 nucleotides line up with TRBD2. J was trimmed by 0 bases and V by 1 base; bases with no gene match: 5. The CDR3 spans 15 residues. Germline V gene data show CDR1 as DFQATT and CDR2 as SNEGSKA (reference sequence). The CDR3 loop is CSARAPGRDQETQYF. CDR3 nucleotide sequence: TGCAGTGCTAGAGCCCCAGGGAGGGACCAAGAGACCCAGTACTTC.

This clonotype was found many times. V and J are TRBV30 and TRBJ2-3; 9 bases line up with TRBD2. The CDR3 contains 14 residues. The germline CDR1 and CDR2 sequences are GTSNPN and SVGIG (reference sequence). Trimming at V came to 5 bases and at J to 0 bases, leaving 3 bases not matched to a gene. CDR3 bases: TGTGCCTGGGCTAGCGGGGCCAGCACAGATACGCAGTATTTT. Protein product: CAWASGASTDTQYF.

There are many counts of this clonotype. This rearrangement joins TRBV20-1 to TRBJ1-5; D perhaps matches TRBD1 (5 bases). Germline CDR1 is DFQATT and CDR2 is SNEGSKA (reference sequence). V dropped 6 bases and J dropped 9 bases, with 21 bases sitting between them. This CDR3 region has 14 residues. This chain's CDR3 is CSASQGEVLRPQHF. CDR3 nucleotide sequence: TGCAGTGCGTCGCAAGGGGAGGTTCTCCGGCCCCAGCATTTT.

This chain uses TRBV12-3 or TRBV12-4 with TRBJ2-2; D not resolved. With 8 bases removed from V and 0 bases from J, the gap between germline ends came to 19 bases. The CDR3 consists of 17 residues. The CDR3 region is CASRPAVGTSNTGELFF. CDR3 DNA sequence: TGTGCCAGCCGTCCCGCAGTGGGCACTTCGAACACCGGGGAGCTGTTTTTT.

As regards this clonotype: This clone may be a read error of a much larger clone one base away. The rearrangement uses TRBV6-5 and TRBJ1-1; 7 nucleotides align to TRBD1. The CDR3 consists of 14 residues. Germline CDR1 reads MNHEY; CDR2 reads SVGAGI. CDR3 sequence (DNA): TGTGTCAGCAGCGAAGGGGGCTACGGCACTGAAGCTTTCTTT. Translated: CVSSEGGYGTEAFF.

This clonotype was recorded at least ten times. J is TRBJ2-3 and V is TRBV20-1, with 7 bases lining up with TRBD2. J lost 5 bases, V lost 4 bases, and 6 bases had no gene match. The CDR3 is 13 residues long. Germline values: CDR1 DFQATT, CDR2 SNEGSKA (reference sequence). In DNA form, the CDR3 reads TGCAGTGCTAAGCTAGCGGCAATAGATACGCAGTATTTT. Amino acids: CSAKLAAIDTQYF.

The rearrangement joins TRBV7-2 to TRBJ1-1, with D unclear. The CDR3 extends over 14 amino acids. CDR1 and CDR2 (germline): SGHTA, FQGNSA. Trimming took off 1 base at V and 2 bases at J, with 8 bases between the two ends. CDR3 loop: CASSLVSHNTEAFF. The DNA for the CDR3 is TGTGCCAGCAGCTTAGTAAGCCATAACACTGAAGCTTTCTTT.

Details on this clonotype: A much larger clone differs by one base, so this may be a read error. This chain connects TRBV27 to TRBJ2-7; D is unresolved. Per germline, CDR1 MNHEY and CDR2 SMNVEV (reference sequence). The length of the CDR3 is 15 residues. Here the CDR3 reads CARRWATSTGYEQYF. For the CDR3, the DNA is TGTGCCCGCAGATGGGCAACCTCAACCGGCTACGAGCAGTACTTC.

There are many counts of this clonotype. The gene calls are TRBV12-3 or TRBV12-4 and TRBJ2-7, with no clear D. V gave up 6 bases and J gave up 2 bases, with 17 bases separating them. The CDR3 is 15 amino acids. The CDR3 sequence is CASSRTLDATYEQYF. The CDR3 nucleotides are TGTGCCAGCAGCCGAACGTTGGACGCCACCTACGAGCAGTACTTC.

The V and J genes are TRBV19 and TRBJ1-2; tentative D call: TRBD1 (6 bases). CDR3 length equals 14 residues. Germline values: CDR1 LNHDA, CDR2 SQIVND (reference sequence). V lost 10 bases, J lost 4 bases, and 19 bases lay in between. The CDR3 DNA is TGTGCCACCAGTAGGCGGGGGGCTGGCTATGGCTACACCTTC. Translating it yields CATSRRGAGYGYTF.

The gene calls are TRBV7-2 and TRBJ1-1; D may be TRBD1 (5 bases). Per the germline V gene, CDR1 is SGHTA and CDR2 is FQGNSA. The CDR3 length is 14 residues. The V end was cut by 6 bases, the J end by 0 bases, with 11 bases between. CDR3 amino acids: CASSWRGVNTEAFF. The CDR3 DNA follows: TGTGCCAGCAGTTGGAGGGGTGTGAACACTGAAGCTTTCTTT. The variable domain in full, completed from reference TRBV7-2 and TRBJ1-1, reads GAGVSQSPSNKVTEKGKDVELRCDPISGHTALYWYRQSLGQGLEFLIYFQGNSAPDKSGLPSDRFSAERTGGSVSTLTIQRTQQEDSAVYLCASSWRGVNTEAFFGQGTRLTVV.

In its sample, this clonotype was seen many times. The V and J genes are TRBV29-1 and TRBJ2-3; tentatively, D is TRBD1 or TRBD2 (5 bases each). CDR1 SQVTM and CDR2 ANQGSEA come from the germline V gene. This CDR3 comprises 15 residues. Deletions cut 6 bases from V and 2 bases from J, with 18 bases between. Here the CDR3 DNA reads TGCAGCGTCATCCGGGACCCCATACCCACAGATACGCAGTATTTT. Amino acid sequence: CSVIRDPIPTDTQYF.

Comments on this clonotype: This may come from a read error, since a much larger clone is one base off. V and J are TRBV5-5 and TRBJ1-5; D is undetermined. Germline V gene sequence: CDR1 SGHKS, CDR2 YYEKEE (reference sequence). This CDR3 spans 18 amino acids. CDR3 DNA sequence: TGTGCCAGCAGCTTGGTTCCGTTGGGGATTTATAGCAATCAGCCCCGGCATTTT. Protein product: CASSLVPLGIYSNQPRHF.

The chain uses TRBV6-5 and TRBJ1-1, with a possible D match to TRBD1 (5 bases). The CDR3 loop spans 14 amino acids. CDR1 and CDR2 (germline): MNHEY, SVGAGI. The germline V and J ends were trimmed by 6 bases and 5 bases, with 16 bases remaining between them. This CDR3 is CASRLGGGGTEAFF. The DNA for the CDR3 is TGTGCCAGCAGGCTCGGTGGGGGGGGTACTGAAGCTTTCTTT.

This chain links TRBV5-6 with TRBJ1-6; D is uncertain. Deletions cut 0 bases from V and 6 bases from J, with 10 bases between. Germline V gene data show CDR1 as SGHDT and CDR2 as YYEEEE. The CDR3 runs to 15 residues. The CDR3 nucleotides are TGTGCCAGCAGCTTGGGAGGGATGGGTAATTCACCCCTCCACTTT. Its translation is CASSLGGMGNSPLHF.

This clonotype was seen a handful of times. The chain couples TRBV5-5 to TRBJ2-7; 8 bases are a match to TRBD1. Germline values: CDR1 SGHKS, CDR2 YYEKEE (reference sequence). V trimming: 0 bases; J trimming: 2 bases; junction bases outside the gene matches: 4. CDR3 length: 15 amino acids. The CDR3 region is CASSLGQGAAYEQYF. The CDR3 DNA sequence: TGTGCCAGCAGCTTGGGCCAGGGGGCGGCCTACGAGCAGTACTTC.

This clonotype has just a few counts. The rearrangement joins TRBV3-1 to TRBJ1-1; TRBD1 aligns across 8 bases. The CDR3 extends over 12 amino acids. Germline V gives CDR1 LGHDT, CDR2 YNNKEL (reference sequence). Germline trimming cut 3 bases from V and 8 bases from J; bases unmatched to any gene: 2. The chain's CDR3 is CASSHAGGEAFF. The CDR3 coding sequence is TGTGCCAGCAGCCACGCAGGGGGCGAAGCTTTCTTT.

This clonotype was counted at least ten times. The CDR3 region is CASSFRGRVQETQYF. The CDR3 nucleotides are TGTGCCAGCAGCTTTCGAGGGCGGGTGCAAGAGACCCAGTACTTC. This sequence joins TRBV7-2 and TRBJ2-5; a possible D gene is TRBD2 (5 bases). This CDR3 has 15 residues. The V gene's germline CDR1 is SGHTA and CDR2 FQGNSA. V lost 3 bases and J 2 bases, leaving 13 bases between the germline ends.

The CDR3 coding sequence is TGTGCCACCTCCCTCACACGGGACACTGAAGCTTTCTTT. This gives the protein CATSLTRDTEAFF. V is TRBV21-1 and J is TRBJ1-1. TRBV21-1 is shown as a pseudogene. The CDR3 loop spans 13 amino acids.

This clonotype was observed many times. V is TRBV20-1 and J is TRBJ2-3; no clear D. The germline gives CDR1 DFQATT, CDR2 SNEGSKA (reference sequence). Trimming took 7 bases from V and 4 from J, leaving 18 bases between them. There are 14 residues in the CDR3. CDR3 bases: TGCAGTGGTAAAGTCGCGATGGGCGCAGATACGCAGTATTTT. Protein sequence: CSGKVAMGADTQYF.